Listed here are 30 T cell receptor beta chains from one sample, sequenced in a study of blood T cell repertoires in COVID-19. The protocol was immunoSEQ multiplex PCR, while the TCRdb copy is restricted to in-frame clones and leaves out a portion. This repertoire shows about 190,000 clones, about three quarters found once; its top ten account for approximately 2.9%. The sample comprised peripheral blood. The receptors originated from a woman aged 80 or older with active or convalescent COVID-19.

The genes are TRBV12-3 or TRBV12-4 and TRBJ1-2; no clear D gene. The CDR3 length is 13 residues. With 5 bases removed from V and 4 bases from J, the gap between germline ends came to 11 bases. The CDR3 reads CASSAETFYGYTF. The CDR3 nucleotides are TGTGCCAGCAGTGCAGAGACTTTCTATGGCTACACCTTC.

This chain links TRBV29-1 with TRBJ2-6, with D tentatively TRBD1 (5 bases). V was pared by 6 bases and J by 4 bases, with 7 bases between. Germline V gene data show CDR1 as SQVTM and CDR2 as ANQGSEA. The CDR3 is 12 amino acids. The CDR3 nucleotides are TGCAGCGTAGGGGCAGGGGCCAACGTCCTGACTTTC. Protein sequence: CSVGAGANVLTF.

This clone was seen a single time. The chain couples TRBV6-5 to TRBJ2-7; 10 bases are shared with TRBD2. Trimming took 10 bases from V and 0 from J; bases not matched to a gene: 3. Germline V CDR1 and CDR2: MNHEY, SVGAGI. CDR3 length: 13 residues. CDR3 nucleotides: TGTGCCACCCGGACTAGCGGCTCCTACGAGCAGTACTTC. Protein sequence: CATRTSGSYEQYF.

The chain recombines TRBV27 with TRBJ1-3; TRBD1 might be the D (5 bases). Germline lookup yields CDR1 MNHEY and CDR2 SMNVEV (reference sequence). The CDR3 loop spans 16 amino acids. Trimming took off 5 bases at V and 0 bases at J, with 14 bases between the two ends. CDR3 sequence reads: CASSTLGHNSGNTIYF. The CDR3 bases are TGTGCCAGCAGTACCCTAGGACACAACTCTGGAAACACCATATATTTT.

CDR3 nucleotides: TGTGCCAGCACCGAGGGACTAGCGGGGGGGTTTGAGCAGTTCTTC. This encodes CASTEGLAGGFEQFF. The V and J genes are TRBV2 and TRBJ2-1, with 16 bases matching TRBD2. J lost 9 bases, V lost 7 bases, and 6 bases had no gene match. CDR3 size: 15 residues. Germline CDR1 and CDR2: SNHLY and FYNNEI.

The rearrangement links TRBV20-1 to TRBJ1-1; maybe TRBD1 (6 bases). The CDR3 is 14 amino acids. Germline V gene lookup returns CDR1 DFQATT and CDR2 SNEGSKA (reference sequence). The ends were cut back, 6 bases at V and 4 bases at J, with 18 bases in the middle. Written as DNA, the CDR3 is TGCAGTGCGAGTCAGGGGTCTGCTGCCACTGAAGCTTTCTTT. Translation gives CSASQGSAATEAFF.

The genes are TRBV28 and TRBJ1-2, with D maybe TRBD1 (5 bases). Germline CDR1 and CDR2: MDHEN and SYDVKM. V was clipped by 7 bases and J by 7 bases, with 19 bases between them. This CDR3 is built from 14 residues. As DNA, the CDR3 is TGTGCCAGCACCTCCCCCTCGGGGGGATCTGGCTACACCTTC. Encoded protein: CASTSPSGGSGYTF.

This clone occurred once. The chain combines TRBV5-1 with TRBJ2-5, with TRBD2 matching over 7 bases. Germline V gene data show CDR1 as SGHRS and CDR2 as YFSETQ. J lost 5 bases, V lost 4 bases, and 5 bases had no gene match. The CDR3 is 13 residues long. This CDR3 is CASSPTSSETQYF. CDR3 coding DNA: TGCGCCAGCAGCCCGACTAGCTCGGAGACCCAGTACTTC.

In DNA form, the CDR3 reads TGCGCCAGCAGCCGTGGGACAGGGGGCTATGGCTACACCTTC. This translates into CASSRGTGGYGYTF. The genes are TRBV5-1 and TRBJ1-2, with 11 nucleotides matching TRBD1. V was pared by 4 bases and J by 4 bases, with 3 bases of the junction left unmatched. The CDR3 runs 14 residues. The germline V gene has CDR1 SGHRS and CDR2 YFSETQ.

V is TRBV5-6 and J is TRBJ2-7; TRBD1 is a possible D gene (5 bases). The CDR3 runs 16 residues. Trimming stripped 1 base from V and 3 bases from J, with 17 bases between. The germline V gene has CDR1 SGHDT and CDR2 YYEEEE. This chain's CDR3 is CASSLRRARDSYEQYF. The CDR3 region has the DNA TGTGCCAGCAGCTTGCGAAGGGCACGCGACAGCTACGAGCAGTACTTC.

This chain connects TRBV15 to TRBJ2-1, with D perhaps matching TRBD2 (5 bases). The CDR3 runs to 16 residues. CDR1 is LNHNV and CDR2 is YYDKDF in the germline V gene (reference sequence). The ends were cut back, 2 bases at V and 3 bases at J, with 14 bases in the middle. Here the CDR3 DNA reads TGTGCCACCAGCAGACCTAGCTATGGATACTACAATGAGCAGTTCTTC. Its protein product is CATSRPSYGYYNEQFF.

For the CDR3, the DNA is TGTGCCAGCAGTCCCGAGATAATTTATGGCTACACCTTC. Residues: CASSPEIIYGYTF. This chain connects TRBV6-6 to TRBJ1-2; D gene uncertain. From germline, CDR1 is MNHNY and CDR2 SVGAGI (reference sequence). The CDR3 loop spans 13 amino acids. Trimming removed 5 bases at V and 5 bases at J, with 12 bases between.

The chain links TRBV5-6 to TRBJ2-7; TRBD1 matches at 8 bases. This CDR3 contains 14 residues. Germline-derived CDR1 and CDR2 are SGHDT and YYEEEE. Trimming at V came to 4 bases and at J to 2 bases, leaving 5 bases not matched to a gene. The CDR3 loop reads CASSGDRSTYEQYF. CDR3 sequence (DNA): TGTGCCAGCAGCGGGGACAGGAGTACCTACGAGCAGTACTTC.

The gene calls are TRBV4-1 and TRBJ1-5; 12 positions agree with TRBD1. Germline CDR1 and CDR2: MGHRA and YSYEKL. V gave up 2 bases and J gave up 3 bases; unmatched junction bases: 11. CDR3 length equals 19 residues. CDR3 DNA: TGCGCCAGCAGCCAAAGTCCCCCGGGACAGGGGGCCACCAATCAGCCCCAGCATTTT. Protein: CASSQSPPGQGATNQPQHF.

The chain uses TRBV28 and TRBJ1-2; 10 positions match TRBD1. CDR1 MDHEN and CDR2 SYDVKM come from the germline V gene. V shed 11 bases, J shed 9 bases, and the junction held 9 bases outside the gene matches. The CDR3 covers 12 residues. In DNA, the CDR3 is TGTGCCGGAGCGACAGGGGGCCGTAGCTACACCTTC. It translates to CAGATGGRSYTF.

CDR3 sequence (DNA): TGCGCCAGCAGCCCCGGACAGGGTAGGGACAAAAAGTACTTC. Translating gives CASSPGQGRDKKYF. The J gene is TRBJ2-7, the V gene TRBV5-1, with 8 bases matching TRBD1. V lost 4 bases and J lost 11; bases outside the gene matches: 14. Germline CDR1 is SGHRS and CDR2 is YFSETQ. The CDR3 is 14 amino acids.

The rearrangement joins TRBV29-1 to TRBJ2-3; TRBD1 agrees at 10 bases. CDR3 size: 13 residues. The germline CDR1 and CDR2 sequences are SQVTM and ANQGSEA. The trim removed 6 bases at V and 6 bases at J, leaving 6 bases unmatched. In nucleotides, the CDR3 is TGCAGCGTAGTGACAGGGGGCGGGGATACGCAGTATTTT. Its protein product is CSVVTGGGDTQYF.

The V gene is TRBV10-2, the J gene TRBJ1-2; D remains ambiguous. The germline CDR1 and CDR2 sequences are WSHSY and SAAADI. The CDR3 sequence is 12 residues long. With 3 bases removed from V and 8 bases from J, the gap between germline ends came to 10 bases. The CDR3 spells CASSDPSRGYTF. As DNA, the CDR3 is TGCGCCAGCAGTGACCCCTCCAGGGGCTACACCTTC.

The chain carries TRBV3-1 (or the pseudogene TRBV3-2) and TRBJ2-7; TRBD1 agrees at 8 bases. CDR1 is LGHDT, CDR2 YNNKEL, per germline (reference sequence). The junction had 17 bases not matched to a gene; V was cut back by 4 bases and J by 6 bases. The CDR3 sequence is 17 residues long. DNA of the CDR3: TGTGCCAGCAGCCCCACTGAGGGGACACAGGGGGGTCTCGAGCAGTACTTC. Translating gives CASSPTEGTQGGLEQYF.

The V and J genes are TRBV5-1 and TRBJ1-1; perhaps TRBD1 as D (6 bases). V lost 5 bases, J lost 1 base, and 12 bases lay in between. This CDR3 is built from 14 residues. CDR1 and CDR2 from the germline V gene are SGHRS and YFSETQ. The DNA for the CDR3 is TGCGCCAGCAGAGCGGGGACACCGAACACTGAAGCTTTCTTT. This encodes CASRAGTPNTEAFF.

This clone was detected only a few times. The CDR3 nucleotides are TGCGCCAGCAGCTTTGAGGGCAATCAGCCCCAGCATTTT. Translating it yields CASSFEGNQPQHF. The chain links TRBV5-1 to TRBJ1-5; D unclear. The ends were cut back, 2 bases at V and 2 bases at J, with 5 bases in the middle. The CDR3 length is 13 residues. The germline V gene encodes CDR1 SGHRS and CDR2 YFSETQ. The variable domain in full, with the rest retrieved from reference TRBV5-1 and TRBJ1-5, is KAGVTQTPRYLIKTRGQQVTLSCSPISGHRSVSWYQQTPGQGLQFLFEYFSETQRNKGNFPGRFSGRQFSNSRSEMNVSTLELGDSALYLCASSFEGNQPQHFGDGTRLSIL.

This clone came up a few times. This may be a read error: a much more frequent sequence differs by one nucleotide. This chain uses TRBV11-2 with TRBJ1-5; D uncertain. Trimming stripped 0 bases from V and 3 bases from J, with 3 bases between. Germline CDR1 SGHAT, CDR2 FQNNGV. CDR3 size: 13 residues. In DNA form, the CDR3 reads TGTGCCAGCAGCTTAGACCTCAATCAGCCCCAGCATTTT. Residues: CASSLDLNQPQHF. The variable domain in full, with the rest retrieved from reference TRBV11-2 and TRBJ1-5, is EAGVAQSPRYKIIEKRQSVAFWCNPISGHATLYWYQQILGQGPKLLIQFQNNGVVDDSQLPKDRFSAERLKGVDSTLKIQPAKLEDSAVYLCASSLDLNQPQHFGDGTRLSIL.

The J gene is TRBJ1-3, the V gene TRBV28, with TRBD1 identical over 7 bases. Trimming removed 2 bases from V and 4 bases from J; junction bases left unmatched: 11. Germline CDR1 reads MDHEN; CDR2 reads SYDVKM. This CDR3 has 17 amino acids. DNA of the CDR3: TGTGCCAGCAGTTTAGGATCCGGGACAGAGATCGGAAACACCATATATTTT. This translates into CASSLGSGTEIGNTIYF.

This clone has just a few counts. The chain joins TRBV10-3 to TRBJ1-6; TRBD1 matches at 7 bases. Germline V gene sequence: CDR1 ENHRY, CDR2 SYGVKD. With V trimmed by 0 bases and J by 9 bases, 14 bases remained unmatched. The CDR3 runs to 18 residues. The chain's CDR3 is CAISESKVFAGGSSPLHF. As DNA, the CDR3 is TGTGCCATCAGTGAGTCAAAGGTTTTTGCAGGGGGTAGTTCACCCCTCCACTTT.

This rearrangement joins TRBV27 to TRBJ2-1, with TRBD2 as a possible D gene (6 bases). Germline CDR1 reads MNHEY; CDR2 reads SMNVEV (reference sequence). This CDR3 is built from 15 residues. Trimming shortened V by 3 bases and J by 12 bases, and 21 bases separated the two germline ends. The CDR3 region is CASSFGGWVRLGQFF. CDR3 nucleotides: TGTGCCAGCAGTTTTGGGGGGTGGGTTCGTTTAGGGCAGTTCTTC.

The V and J genes are TRBV9 and TRBJ1-1; D is perhaps TRBD1 (6 bases). CDR3 length equals 15 residues. From germline, CDR1 is SGDLS and CDR2 YYNGEE. V was clipped by 2 bases and J by 1 base, with 12 bases between them. The CDR3 protein is CASSVTGSWNTEAFF. The CDR3 DNA follows: TGTGCCAGCAGCGTTACAGGGAGTTGGAACACTGAAGCTTTCTTT. The variable domain in full, completed from reference TRBV9 and TRBJ1-1, reads DSGVTQTPKHLITATGQRVTLRCSPRSGDLSVYWYQQSLDQGLQFLIQYYNGEERAKGNILERFSAQQFPDLHSELNLSSLELGDSALYFCASSVTGSWNTEAFFGQGTRLTVV.

The chain combines TRBV3-1 (or the pseudogene TRBV3-2) with TRBJ2-1, with D tentatively TRBD2 (6 bases). CDR1 is LGHDT, CDR2 YNNKEL, per germline (reference sequence). This CDR3 is 17 amino acids long. V gave up 1 base and J gave up 12 bases, with 25 bases separating them. The CDR3 DNA reads TGTGCCAGCAGCCAAGGGGCGATAGCGGATGAAAGAAGGGGGCAGTTCTTC. It is translated as CASSQGAIADERRGQFF.

The J gene is TRBJ2-1, the V gene TRBV7-9; TRBD2 is a possible D gene (6 bases). Deletions cut 2 bases from V and 5 bases from J, with 10 bases between. The CDR3 is 14 residues long. Germline assignment: CDR1 SEHNR and CDR2 FQNEAQ (reference sequence). CDR3 bases: TGTGCCAGCAGCTTATCGGGGGACCACAATGAGCAGTTCTTC. Amino acid sequence: CASSLSGDHNEQFF.

The rearrangement joins TRBV9 to TRBJ2-7; D is possibly TRBD2 (7 bases). The germline V gene has CDR1 SGDLS and CDR2 YYNGEE. The CDR3 is 17 amino acids. With 0 bases removed from V and 3 bases from J, the gap between germline ends came to 19 bases. The CDR3 region is CASSVASEGGQVYEQYF. The CDR3 DNA reads as TGTGCCAGCAGCGTAGCATCTGAGGGGGGGCAAGTCTACGAGCAGTACTTC.

The V gene is TRBV5-1, the J gene TRBJ2-7, with TRBD1 matching 11 bases. The CDR3 consists of 16 residues. Germline V gives CDR1 SGHRS, CDR2 YFSETQ. V lost 0 bases and J lost 4; bases outside the gene matches: 6. The CDR3 region has the DNA TGCGCCAGCAGCTTGGCAGGACAGGGGGCAGGGTACGAGCAGTACTTC. Protein sequence: CASSLAGQGAGYEQYF.